Given below is one T cell receptor beta chain in context. This sample is part of a study of blood T cell repertoires in COVID-19. Study at large: Spain, Italy and the United States supplied samples that represented acute and convalescent COVID-19.

Original processing notes: Nucleated cell counts were estimated from reference gene primer amplification. Measured with immunoSEQ multiplex PCR; TCRdb has only the in-frame clones, and not every one. The V and J calls and clone size were taken over from that table, and D and trimming were inferred from the DNA. The sample lists 230,000 or so clones, around 81% occurring once. After removal of 3 bases from V and 14 bases from J, the junction contained 4 bases not matched to a gene. Germline CDR1 KGHSH, CDR2 LQKENI. CDR3 length: 11 amino acids. The rearrangement links TRBV18 to TRBJ2-4, with TRBD1 matching over 7 bases. This clonotype was obtained from a woman of 80 years or more with COVID-19, enrolled during active disease. The sample consisted of peripheral blood. The CDR3 sequence is CASSPGQQKYF. The CDR3 DNA sequence: TGTGCCAGCTCACCGGGACAGCAAAAGTACTTC. The variable domain in full, with the rest retrieved from reference TRBV18 and TRBJ2-4, is NAGVMQNPRHLVRRRGQEARLRCSPMKGHSHVYWYRQLPEEGLKFMVYLQKENIIDESGMPKERFSAEFPKEGPSILRIQQVVRGDSAAYFCASSPGQQKYFGAGTRLSVL.